The 21 T cell receptor beta chains in this list originate from one sample, sequenced in a study of control samples from healthy donors and cancer patients (dated by TCRdb to the early 2020s). Libraries were constructed by the immunoSEQ multiplex PCR assay. The clones in this table, taken by TCRdb from immuneACCESS, are in-frame only. Not every clone is retained; where verified, under half of the shortfall comes from an unresolved V gene, and the cause of the rest is unknown. The sample data list roughly 120,000 clones, and around 93% of these were observed just once. The ten largest clones represent 1.7% of the sample. The sample taken for sequencing was PBMCs. These TCRs come from a man aged 45 to 65 with head and neck cancer.

The chain joins TRBV4-2 to TRBJ2-7; no clear D. Per the germline V gene, CDR1 is LGHNA and CDR2 is YNFKEQ. V lost 3 bases, J lost 1 base, and 4 bases lay in between. This CDR3 comprises 12 residues. This CDR3 reads CASSQGSYEQYF. CDR3 sequence (DNA): TGTGCCAGCAGCCAGGGGTCCTACGAGCAGTACTTC.

V gene TRBV4-1 combines with J gene TRBJ2-7; D could derive from TRBD1 or TRBD2 (5 bases each). Trimming removed 1 base from V and 2 bases from J, with 15 bases in between. Germline V gene data show CDR1 as MGHRA and CDR2 as YSYEKL. This CDR3 has 16 amino acids. For the CDR3, the DNA is TGCGCCAGCAGCCAAGTGGGGGTGACGGGGACCTACGAGCAGTACTTC. This translates into CASSQVGVTGTYEQYF.

J is TRBJ2-1 and V is TRBV28; 10 bases fit TRBD1. The V gene's germline CDR1 is MDHEN and CDR2 SYDVKM. The trim removed 1 base at V and 10 bases at J, leaving 10 bases unmatched. This CDR3 spans 16 amino acids. CDR3 sequence: CASSLLTGGGKREQFF. CDR3 DNA: TGTGCCAGCAGTTTATTGACAGGGGGCGGAAAGAGGGAGCAGTTCTTC.

The V call is TRBV30, the J call TRBJ1-5, with a tentative D call TRBD1 (6 bases). This CDR3 contains 14 residues. Germline lookup yields CDR1 GTSNPN and CDR2 SVGIG (reference sequence). V was trimmed by 5 bases and J by 4 bases, leaving 15 bases between them. The chain's CDR3 is CAWGGPNPNQPQHF. The CDR3 nucleotides are TGTGCCTGGGGGGGCCCCAACCCAAATCAGCCCCAGCATTTT.

This chain links TRBV6-6 with TRBJ2-7, with 10 bases lining up with TRBD1. V lost 7 bases and J lost 2; bases outside the gene matches: 8. The CDR3 extends over 15 amino acids. In germline, CDR1 is MNHNY, CDR2 SVGAGI (reference sequence). The CDR3 DNA reads TGTGCCAGCACCGTGGGGGGGACAGGGGCCTACGAGCAGTACTTC. Protein: CASTVGGTGAYEQYF.

The rearrangement uses TRBV7-9 and TRBJ2-2; the D is unclear. Trimming removed 1 base at V and 3 bases at J, with 9 bases between. The germline CDR1 and CDR2 sequences are SEHNR and FQNEAQ (reference sequence). The CDR3 has 15 amino acids. CDR3 loop: CASSLGAVYTGELFF. DNA for the CDR3: TGTGCCAGCAGCTTAGGTGCAGTTTACACCGGGGAGCTGTTTTTT.

Only one count was recorded for this clone. This chain links TRBV5-6 with TRBJ2-1; D might be TRBD1 (5 bases). V was clipped by 4 bases and J by 0 bases, with 11 bases between them. This CDR3 comprises 15 residues. The germline V gene encodes CDR1 SGHDT and CDR2 YYEEEE. The CDR3 nucleotides read TGTGCCAGCAGCCCAGGGTGGAGCTCCTACAATGAGCAGTTCTTC. Protein product: CASSPGWSSYNEQFF.

J is TRBJ2-3 and V is TRBV9, with 8 bases that match TRBD2. CDR1 is SGDLS and CDR2 is YYNGEE in the germline V gene. The CDR3 is 14 amino acids. Trimming cost V 0 bases and J 5 bases; bases outside gene matches: 2. The CDR3 DNA follows: TGTGCCAGCAGCGTAGCGGGGGGGCAAGATACGCAGTATTTT. Translating gives CASSVAGGQDTQYF.

This sequence joins TRBV19 and TRBJ2-1; TRBD1 or TRBD2 may be the D gene (6 bases each). V lost 8 bases to trimming and J lost 0 bases, with 14 bases between them. This CDR3 contains 15 residues. Germline V lookup: CDR1 LNHDA, CDR2 SQIVND (reference sequence). The CDR3 DNA reads as TGTGCCAGTGTGCGGAGGGGGAGCTCCTACAATGAGCAGTTCTTC. Protein: CASVRRGSSYNEQFF.

The V and J genes are TRBV14 and TRBJ2-5, with D unresolved. CDR3 length equals 13 residues. Germline V gene sequence: CDR1 SGHDN, CDR2 FVKESK. V was trimmed by 0 bases and J by 5 bases, leaving 7 bases between them. The CDR3 bases are TGTGCCAGCAGCCAAGATATTTGGGAGACCCAGTACTTC. Its translation is CASSQDIWETQYF.

This clone has more than one count but fewer than ten. The V gene is TRBV5-1, the J gene TRBJ1-6; D call uncertain. The CDR3 is made up of 16 amino acids. V was shortened by 0 bases and J by 6 bases, with 13 bases between the two germline ends. The V gene's germline CDR1 is SGHRS and CDR2 YFSETQ. The CDR3 loop is CASSLGVLGGNSPLHF. Here the CDR3 DNA reads TGCGCCAGCAGCTTGGGAGTCTTGGGAGGTAATTCACCCCTCCACTTT.

The gene calls are TRBV5-4 and TRBJ2-3; 7 nucleotides line up with TRBD1. Germline V gene data show CDR1 as SGHNT and CDR2 as YYREEE (reference sequence). The CDR3 runs to 14 residues. V gave up 3 bases and J gave up 1 base; unmatched junction bases: 2. The CDR3 sequence: CASSSTGGTDTQYF. DNA of the CDR3: TGTGCCAGCAGCTCAACAGGGGGCACAGATACGCAGTATTTT.

The CDR3 reads CASSPSVDGNSPQHF. CDR3 bases: TGTGCCAGCTCACCCTCGGTGGACGGGAATTCGCCCCAGCATTTT. This chain joins TRBV18 and TRBJ1-5, with no clear D. The V end lost 3 bases, the J end lost 9 bases, and 18 bases lay between the germline ends. Germline V gives CDR1 KGHSH, CDR2 LQKENI. The length of the CDR3 is 15 residues.

The chain is built from TRBV6-2 or TRBV6-3 and TRBJ1-5; no definite D call. The germline gives CDR1 MNHEY, CDR2 SVGEGT. Trimming left V 6 bases short and J 4 bases short, with 13 bases between. This CDR3 region has 14 residues. CDR3 amino acids: CASSYLDGNQPQHF. In DNA, the CDR3 is TGTGCCAGCAGCTATCTGGACGGAAATCAGCCCCAGCATTTT.

V is TRBV28 and J is TRBJ2-2, with TRBD2 matching over 8 bases. CDR3 size: 16 residues. J lost 7 bases, V lost 6 bases, and 13 bases had no gene match. Looked up from germline, CDR1 is MDHEN and CDR2 is SYDVKM. CDR3 nucleotide sequence: TGTGCCAGCAGCCCCGGGGGGGCCGAGAGGAGCGGGGAGCTGTTTTTT. Protein product: CASSPGGAERSGELFF.

The chain couples TRBV28 to TRBJ2-2; D gene uncertain. The length of the CDR3 is 17 residues. V lost 7 bases and J 2 bases, leaving 20 bases between the germline ends. Germline values: CDR1 MDHEN, CDR2 SYDVKM. The DNA of the CDR3 is TGTGCCAGCACTGAGCTGCCCTCTGGTCCTAACACCGGGGAGCTGTTTTTT. This encodes CASTELPSGPNTGELFF.

V gene TRBV6-5 combines with J gene TRBJ1-4; D not certain. The CDR3 consists of 15 residues. In germline, CDR1 is MNHEY, CDR2 SVGAGI. V dropped 5 bases and J dropped 3 bases, with 13 bases sitting between them. The CDR3 DNA reads as TGTGCCAGCAGTACCACCGCGGGGTCTAATGAAAAACTGTTTTTT. It yields the protein CASSTTAGSNEKLFF.

The CDR3 spells CASSRTGLAFF. The CDR3 region has the DNA TGTGCCAGCAGCCGCACAGGGTTGGCTTTCTTT. V and J are TRBV6-6 and TRBJ1-1, with a weak D call TRBD1 (6 bases). Trimming cost V 6 bases and J 11 bases, with 13 bases left between them. The germline CDR1 and CDR2 sequences are MNHNY and SVGAGI (reference sequence). CDR3 length equals 11 residues.

V usage is TRBV6-5 and J usage is TRBJ2-1; 7 bases match TRBD2. Per germline, CDR1 MNHEY and CDR2 SVGAGI. The CDR3 is 15 residues long. V was clipped by 6 bases and J by 6 bases; unmatched bases: 11. This CDR3 reads CASSSGGTGGNEQFF. In DNA form, the CDR3 reads TGTGCCAGCAGCTCGGGCGGGACGGGGGGCAATGAGCAGTTCTTC.

The gene calls are TRBV6-1 and TRBJ2-7, with 9 nucleotides matching TRBD2. The CDR3 is made up of 15 amino acids. Germline V gene data show CDR1 as MNHNS and CDR2 as SASEGT. V shed 3 bases and J 3 bases; nucleotides not matched to a gene: 6. The CDR3 here is CASSEEWRGGYEQYF. CDR3 nucleotide sequence: TGTGCCAGCAGTGAGGAGTGGCGGGGGGGCTACGAGCAGTACTTC.

This chain joins TRBV4-3 and TRBJ2-7, with TRBD2 as a possible D gene (6 bases). V lost 2 bases and J 0 bases, leaving 11 bases between the germline ends. The CDR3 is 15 residues long. Germline V gives CDR1 LGHNA, CDR2 YSLEER. DNA for the CDR3: TGCGCCAGCAGCCAACGACTAGGAGACTCCTACGAGCAGTACTTC. It encodes CASSQRLGDSYEQYF.